The clone carrying this TCR beta chain was seen once. The CDR3 contains 15 residues. Germline CDR1 is MRHNA and CDR2 is SNTAGT. The trim removed 0 bases at V and 4 bases at J, leaving 3 bases unmatched. The data belong to a study of shared clonotypes between healthy human individuals. Method: immunoSEQ multiplex PCR; TCRdb's copy keeps in-frame clones and lacks some. The sample shows approximately 500,000 clones, roughly 95% of them seen only once. The chain recombines TRBV6-4 with TRBJ2-3, with 8 nucleotides matching TRBD2. Sequencing input: naive CD4+ T cells sorted from blood. The subset was: CD45RA+ positively selected. The source is a young woman in good health. The DNA of the CDR3 is TGTGCCAGCAGTGACTCAGAGCGGGAGTCAGATACGCAGTATTTT. Its translation is CASSDSERESDTQYF.